This entry features one T cell receptor (beta chain) sequence. V lost 3 bases and J 7 bases, leaving 16 bases between the germline ends. The germline V gene has CDR1 GTSNPN and CDR2 SVGIG (reference sequence). CDR3 length: 14 residues. This specimen belongs to a study of blood T cell repertoires in COVID-19. As originally analysed: Amplification of reference gene primers provided the estimated nucleated cell counts. The repertoire was sequenced with immunoSEQ multiplex PCR; TCRdb's copy has only in-frame clones and lacks some. V and J calls and clone size come straight from that table; D and trimming were deduced from the DNA. In the table there are 110,000 or so clones, around 83% of which are singletons.

V usage is TRBV30 and J usage is TRBJ2-1; D perhaps matches TRBD1 (5 bases). The specimen was peripheral blood. This clonotype was sampled from a man aged 35 to 55 with acute or convalescent COVID-19. The CDR3 sequence is CAWRTGPPGNEQFF. For the CDR3, the DNA is TGTGCCTGGAGGACTGGACCCCCAGGGAATGAGCAGTTCTTC.